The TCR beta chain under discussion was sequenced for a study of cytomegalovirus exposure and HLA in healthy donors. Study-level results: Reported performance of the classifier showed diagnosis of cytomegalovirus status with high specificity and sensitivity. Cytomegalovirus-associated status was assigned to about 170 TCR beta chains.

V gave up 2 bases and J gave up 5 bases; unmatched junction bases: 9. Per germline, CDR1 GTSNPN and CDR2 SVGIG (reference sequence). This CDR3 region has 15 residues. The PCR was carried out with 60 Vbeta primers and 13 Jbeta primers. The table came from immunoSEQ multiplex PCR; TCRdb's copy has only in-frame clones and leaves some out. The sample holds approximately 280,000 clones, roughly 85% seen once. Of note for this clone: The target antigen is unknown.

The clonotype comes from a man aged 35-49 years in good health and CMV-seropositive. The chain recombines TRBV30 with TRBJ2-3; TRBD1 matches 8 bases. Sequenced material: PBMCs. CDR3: CAWSTGGTRIDTQYF. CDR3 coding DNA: TGTGCCTGGAGTACAGGGGGTACTAGGATAGATACGCAGTATTTT.